A selection of T cell receptor beta chains follows, all from one sample in a study of blood T cell repertoires in COVID-19. Here immunoSEQ multiplex PCR was the method, and the copy in TCRdb shows in-frame clones only, minus some. The repertoire holds some 250,000 clones, with roughly 87% as singletons. Sequencing was carried out using peripheral blood. These receptors were collected from a woman in her 30s with acute or convalescent COVID-19. The CDR3 runs from the conserved cysteine through the conserved F or W. D genes are given only for firm matches. Rows give clone size only sometimes, using once, few, many, or a class for an expanded clone.

TRBJ1-5	TRBV6-2/TRBV6-3	few	TRBD1	CASSPGQGAVLDQPQHF	TGTGCCAGCAGCCCAGGACAGGGGGCGGTTTTGGATCAGCCCCAGCATTTT
TRBJ2-6	TRBV6-5	-	-	CASSYSTGGANVLTF	TGTGCCAGCAGTTACTCCACAGGTGGGGCCAACGTCCTGACTTTC
TRBJ2-7	TRBV30	-	-	CAGLSRSYEQYF	TGTGCCGGGCTATCCCGATCTTACGAGCAGTACTTC
TRBJ2-1	TRBV4-3	-	TRBD2	CASSQDGLAEEFF	TGCGCCAGCAGCCAAGATGGACTAGCGGAGGAATTCTTC
TRBJ1-5	TRBV5-8	-	-	CASSRLQPQHF	TGTGCCAGCAGTCGTCTCCAGCCCCAGCATTTT
TRBJ2-2	TRBV27	few	-	CASSLSRGRNTGELFF	TGTGCCAGCAGTTTATCGCGGGGTCGGAACACCGGGGAGCTGTTTTTT
TRBJ1-5	TRBV14	-	-	CASSHSGNNQPQHF	TGTGCCAGCAGCCATTCGGGAAACAATCAGCCCCAGCATTTT
TRBJ2-7	TRBV12-3/TRBV12-4	-	-	CASGDSVSYEQYF	TGTGCCAGCGGAGACAGCGTCTCCTACGAGCAGTACTTC
TRBJ2-3	TRBV5-6	-	-	CATRSSPDNTDTQYF	TGTGCCACCCGTTCTAGTCCGGACAACACAGATACGCAGTATTTT
TRBJ2-5	TRBV5-1	few	-	CASSLGSGLETQYF	TGCGCCAGCAGCTTGGGGTCAGGGCTGGAGACCCAGTACTTC
TRBJ2-7	TRBV3-1/TRBV3-2	-	-	CASSPIRGSEQYF	TGTGCCAGCAGCCCCATAAGGGGATCCGAGCAGTACTTC
TRBJ2-7	TRBV3-1/TRBV3-2	-	-	CASSQDSFEQYF	TGTGCCAGCAGCCAAGATTCTTTCGAGCAGTACTTC
TRBJ2-2	TRBV5-4	-	TRBD2	CASSSPWEGLVTGELFF	TGTGCCAGCAGCTCTCCGTGGGAGGGCCTGGTCACCGGGGAGCTGTTTTTT
TRBJ2-1	TRBV11-3	-	-	CASSPQRTGGNEQFF	TGTGCCAGCAGCCCCCAAAGGACTGGAGGCAATGAGCAGTTCTTC
TRBJ1-1	TRBV25-1	-	-	CASSEWVKGSDTEAFF	TGTGCCAGCAGTGAATGGGTTAAAGGGAGCGACACTGAAGCTTTCTTT
TRBJ1-6	TRBV19	-	-	CASTDPKGPKINSPLHF	TGTGCCAGTACCGATCCGAAGGGGCCGAAAATCAATTCACCCCTCCACTTT
TRBJ2-3	TRBV6-5	-	TRBD1	CAGFGGQFTDTQYF	TGTGCCGGATTTGGGGGACAGTTCACAGATACGCAGTATTTT
TRBJ2-5	TRBV5-1	-	TRBD1	CASSFEDRRAETQYF	TGCGCCAGCAGCTTCGAGGACAGGCGGGCGGAGACCCAGTACTTC
TRBJ1-1	TRBV27	-	-	CASSAQTGNTEAFF	TGTGCCAGCAGTGCCCAGACAGGGAACACTGAAGCTTTCTTT
TRBJ2-7	TRBV5-1	-	TRBD1	CASSISPGQGSNEQYF	TGCGCCAGCAGCATTTCACCGGGACAGGGTAGCAACGAGCAGTACTTC
TRBJ2-5	TRBV6-6	-	TRBD2	CASSYPSGSSKETQYF	TGTGCCAGCAGTTACCCTAGCGGGAGTAGTAAAGAGACCCAGTACTTC
TRBJ2-5	TRBV7-2	-	-	CASSLGTPRETQYF	TGTGCCAGCAGCTTAGGTACTCCCCGAGAGACCCAGTACTTC